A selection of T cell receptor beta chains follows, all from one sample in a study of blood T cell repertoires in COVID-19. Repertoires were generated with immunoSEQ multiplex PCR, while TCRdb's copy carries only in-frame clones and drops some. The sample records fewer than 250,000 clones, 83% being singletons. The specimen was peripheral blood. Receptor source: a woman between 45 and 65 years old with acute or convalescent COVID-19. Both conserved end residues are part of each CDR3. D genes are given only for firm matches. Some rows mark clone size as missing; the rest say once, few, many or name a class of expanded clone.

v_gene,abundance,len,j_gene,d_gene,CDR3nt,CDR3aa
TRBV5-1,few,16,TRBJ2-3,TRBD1,TGCGCCAGCAGCCTAGGGACAGTCTCTAGCACAGATACGCAGTATTTT,CASSLGTVSSTDTQYF
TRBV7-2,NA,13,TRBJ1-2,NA,TGTGCCAGCAGCTTAAATCTTGACGGGGGCTACACCTTC,CASSLNLDGGYTF
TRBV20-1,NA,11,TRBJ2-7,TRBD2,TGCAGTGCCTCGGGAGGGTACGAGCAGTACTTC,CSASGGYEQYF
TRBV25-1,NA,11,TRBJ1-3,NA,TGTGCCAGCAGTATAGGAAACACCATATATTTT,CASSIGNTIYF
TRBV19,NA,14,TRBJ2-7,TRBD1,TGTGCCAGTAGGGGGACAGGGGACTCCTACGAGCAGTACTTC,CASRGTGDSYEQYF
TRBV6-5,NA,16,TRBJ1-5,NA,TGTGCCAGCAGTTACGGGGCGACAGGCGGGAATCAGCCCCAGCATTTT,CASSYGATGGNQPQHF
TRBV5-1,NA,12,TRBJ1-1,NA,TGCGCCAGCAGCCTGGGGGCCGCTGAAGCTTTCTTT,CASSLGAAEAFF
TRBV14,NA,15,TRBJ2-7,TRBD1,TGTGCCAGCAGCCAAGTGGGACAGGGCTCCTACGAGCAGTACTTC,CASSQVGQGSYEQYF
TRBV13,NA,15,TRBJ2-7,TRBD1,TGTGCCAGCAGCGGGGGACAGGGGGAATCCTACGAGCAGTACTTC,CASSGGQGESYEQYF
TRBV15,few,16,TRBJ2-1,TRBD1,TGTGCCACCAGGGCCCAGGGGGCAGGGGTCCACAATGAGCAGTTCTTC,CATRAQGAGVHNEQFF
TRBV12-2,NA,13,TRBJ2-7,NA,TGTGCAAGTCTCTCACTAGCGGGTTACGAGCAGTACTTC,CASLSLAGYEQYF
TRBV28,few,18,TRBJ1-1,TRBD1,TGTGCCAGCACCGATCGTCCCGGGACAGGGGTTTGGGACACTGAAGCTTTCTTT,CASTDRPGTGVWDTEAFF
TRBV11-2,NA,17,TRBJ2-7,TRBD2,TGTGCCAGCAGCTTAGCAGCGGGGGCCTCCAGTACCTACGAGCAGTACTTC,CASSLAAGASSTYEQYF
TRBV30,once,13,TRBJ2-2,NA,TGTGCCTGGAGCCCGACAAACACCGGGGAGCTGTTTTTT,CAWSPTNTGELFF
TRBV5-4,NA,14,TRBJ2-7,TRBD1,TGTGCCAGCAGCTTAGGACAGGGGTCGAACGAGCAGTACTTC,CASSLGQGSNEQYF
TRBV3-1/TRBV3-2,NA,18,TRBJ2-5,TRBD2,TGTGCCAGCAGCCAAGATCCCGGGCACCAAACTAGCGGAGAGACTCAGTACTTC,CASSQDPGHQTSGETQYF
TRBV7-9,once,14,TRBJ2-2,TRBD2,TGTGCCACCAGGACTAGACCTAACACCGGGGAGCTGTTTTTT,CATRTRPNTGELFF
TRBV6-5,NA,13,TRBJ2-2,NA,TGTGCCAGCGCGGGTTCGAACACCGGGGAGCTGTTTTTT,CASAGSNTGELFF
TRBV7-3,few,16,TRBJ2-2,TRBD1,TGTGCCAGCAGCTTAACAGGGACAGGCATCACCGGGGAGCTGTTTTTT,CASSLTGTGITGELFF
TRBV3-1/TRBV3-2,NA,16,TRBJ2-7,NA,TGTGCCAGCAGACAAGGCGGGGTGAGGGGAACCTACGAGCAGTACTTC,CASRQGGVRGTYEQYF
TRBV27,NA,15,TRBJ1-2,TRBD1,TGTGCCAGCAGTTCACAGGGGTTAGTTTTAAGTGGCTACACCTTC,CASSSQGLVLSGYTF
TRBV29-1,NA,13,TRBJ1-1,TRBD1,TGCAGCGTTGCGACAGGGGAACGCACTGAAGCTTTCTTT,CSVATGERTEAFF